The 26 T cell receptor beta chains below come from one sample, sequenced in a study of cytomegalovirus exposure and HLA in healthy donors. PCR used 60 Vbeta primers and 13 Jbeta primers. Produced via immunoSEQ multiplex PCR; TCRdb's table is partial and in-frame only. The table shows 150,000 to 200,000 clones, with around 68% occurring only once. Sequencing used PBMCs. These receptors were collected from a girl between 5 and 17 years old in good health and CMV-seronegative.

J is TRBJ1-6 and V is TRBV5-1; maybe TRBD1 (5 bases). Germline CDR1 and CDR2: SGHRS and YFSETQ. The CDR3 sequence is 14 residues long. Trimming pared 4 bases from V and 14 bases from J, leaving 19 bases between. CDR3 amino acids: CASSPTGPDISLHF. CDR3 nucleotide sequence: TGCGCCAGCAGCCCTACAGGACCCGATATATCCCTCCACTTT.

The gene calls are TRBV7-6 and TRBJ2-7, with 14 bases identical to TRBD2. The CDR3 has 18 residues. In germline, CDR1 is SGHVS, CDR2 FNYEAQ. Trimming took 5 bases from V and 6 from J; bases not matched to a gene: 15. CDR3 region: CASSAGVGRGLAGVEQYF. The DNA of the CDR3 is TGTGCCAGCAGCGCGGGCGTGGGTAGGGGACTAGCGGGGGTCGAGCAGTACTTC.

This clone has more than one count but fewer than ten. The chain combines TRBV7-8 with TRBJ1-2; TRBD1 might be the D (6 bases). Germline-derived CDR1 and CDR2 are SGHVS and FQNEAQ. The V end lost 5 bases, the J end lost 4 bases, and 14 bases lay between the germline ends. The CDR3 runs to 14 residues. For the CDR3, the DNA is TGTGCCAGCAGCCTAGGGGGGGTGGTCTATGGCTACACCTTC. Translated, it gives CASSLGGVVYGYTF.

Remarks on this clone: In the same sample, other DNA sequences code for this CDR3. The chain has TRBV11-2 and TRBJ2-5, with D possibly TRBD1 on 6 matching bases. Per germline, CDR1 SGHAT and CDR2 FQNNGV. The CDR3 has 14 residues. V lost 5 bases, J lost 3 bases, and 13 bases lay in between. CDR3 DNA: TGTGCCAGCAGCACACAGGGATTCGAAGAGACCCAGTACTTC. Translated: CASSTQGFEETQYF. The complete variable domain, with remaining parts taken from reference TRBV11-2 and TRBJ2-5, reads EAGVAQSPRYKIIEKRQSVAFWCNPISGHATLYWYQQILGQGPKLLIQFQNNGVVDDSQLPKDRFSAERLKGVDSTLKIQPAKLEDSAVYLCASSTQGFEETQYFGPGTRLLVL.

The chain uses TRBV5-1 and TRBJ1-1; possibly TRBD1 for D (6 bases). The CDR3 has 14 amino acids. The germline V gene has CDR1 SGHRS and CDR2 YFSETQ. V was shortened by 3 bases and J by 3 bases, with 12 bases between the two germline ends. As DNA, the CDR3 is TGCGCCAGCAGCTCGGACAGAGTCGACACTGAAGCTTTCTTT. The encoded protein is CASSSDRVDTEAFF. The full variable domain, completed using reference TRBV5-1 and TRBJ1-1, is KAGVTQTPRYLIKTRGQQVTLSCSPISGHRSVSWYQQTPGQGLQFLFEYFSETQRNKGNFPGRFSGRQFSNSRSEMNVSTLELGDSALYLCASSSDRVDTEAFFGQGTRLTVV.

This clone was seen a handful of times. V gene TRBV18 combines with J gene TRBJ2-1, with D maybe TRBD2 (5 bases). CDR3 length equals 12 residues. Trimming took 6 bases from V and 8 from J, leaving 11 bases between them. Germline V gene lookup returns CDR1 KGHSH and CDR2 LQKENI. The CDR3 protein is CASSVNGDEQFF. CDR3 bases: TGTGCCAGCTCCGTGAACGGGGATGAGCAGTTCTTC.

This clone was counted between two and nine times. V is TRBV5-1 and J is TRBJ1-2, with D perhaps TRBD1 (5 bases). Trimming removed 1 base at V and 5 bases at J, with 15 bases between. From germline, CDR1 is SGHRS and CDR2 YFSETQ. This CDR3 spans 15 amino acids. CDR3 protein: CASSLTGFNPYGYTF. The DNA for the CDR3 is TGCGCCAGCAGCTTGACAGGTTTTAACCCTTATGGCTACACCTTC.

V and J are TRBV5-1 and TRBJ1-6, with D tentatively TRBD1 (5 bases). The CDR3 is 16 amino acids. From germline, CDR1 is SGHRS and CDR2 YFSETQ. Trimming removed 1 base at V and 9 bases at J, with 17 bases between. The DNA of the CDR3 is TGCGCCAGCAGCTTGATCCCAGGGACTTCTGGTTCACCCCTCCACTTT. It yields the protein CASSLIPGTSGSPLHF.

The CDR3 DNA is TGTGCCAGCACCGTACAAGGGGGGGGCTACAATGAGCAGTTCTTC. This encodes CASTVQGGGYNEQFF. The chain is built from TRBV7-3 and TRBJ2-1; D may be TRBD2 (7 bases). The germline CDR1 and CDR2 sequences are SGHTA and FQGTGA. This CDR3 comprises 15 residues. Between the trimmed V and J ends, which lost 7 bases and 3 bases, there was a span of 16 bases. Combining the CDR3 with reference TRBV7-3 and TRBJ2-1 gives the whole variable domain GAGVSQTPSNKVTEKGKYVELRCDPISGHTALYWYRQSLGQGPEFLIYFQGTGAADDSGLPNDRFFAVRPEGSVSTLKIQRTERGDSAVYLCASTVQGGGYNEQFFGPGTRLTVL.

V and J are TRBV28 and TRBJ1-6; 8 bases are shared with TRBD1. Trimming took 8 bases from V and 10 from J; bases not matched to a gene: 4. In germline, CDR1 is MDHEN, CDR2 SYDVKM. The CDR3 extends over 12 amino acids. DNA for the CDR3: TGTGCCAGCGGGGACAGGCCCTCACCCCTCCACTTT. Protein: CASGDRPSPLHF. Filled out from reference TRBV28 and TRBJ1-6, the complete variable domain reads DVKVTQSSRYLVKRTGEKVFLECVQDMDHENMFWYRQDPGLGLRLIYFSYDVKMKEKGDIPEGYSVSREKKERFSLILESASTNQTSMYLCASGDRPSPLHFGNGTRLTVT.

The V call is TRBV30, the J call TRBJ2-1; 12 nucleotides match TRBD2. V dropped 4 bases and J dropped 7; count of bases not matched to a gene: 5. CDR1 and CDR2 from the germline V gene are GTSNPN and SVGIG (reference sequence). CDR3 size: 14 residues. The CDR3 here is CAWTSGGAVNEQFF. As DNA, the CDR3 is TGTGCCTGGACTAGCGGGGGGGCTGTAAATGAGCAGTTCTTC. Drawing the rest from reference TRBV30 and TRBJ2-1, the complete variable domain is SQTIHQWPATLVQPVGSPLSLECTVEGTSNPNLYWYRQAAGRGLQLLFYSVGIGQISSEVPQNLSASRPQDRQFILSSKKLLLSDSGFYLCAWTSGGAVNEQFFGPGTRLTVL.

The rearrangement joins TRBV20-1 to TRBJ1-1, with a weak D call TRBD1 (5 bases). This CDR3 has 11 amino acids. V was clipped by 8 bases and J by 10 bases, with 17 bases between them. Germline CDR1 reads DFQATT; CDR2 reads SNEGSKA (reference sequence). CDR3 bases: TGCAGTCCCAGGGATAATAGGCGAGCTTTCTTT. It codes for CSPRDNRRAFF.

The table lists this clone with a few counts. The chain carries TRBV2 and TRBJ1-2, with a weak D call TRBD1 (6 bases). Germline V gene sequence: CDR1 SNHLY, CDR2 FYNNEI. Trimming pared 6 bases from V and 2 bases from J, leaving 13 bases between. The CDR3 has 14 residues. CDR3 amino acids: CASSALDRNYGYTF. CDR3 DNA: TGTGCCAGCAGCGCCTTGGACAGAAACTATGGCTACACCTTC. Using reference TRBV2 and TRBJ1-2 for the parts outside the CDR3, the full variable domain is EPEVTQTPSHQVTQMGQEVILRCVPISNHLYFYWYRQILGQKVEFLVSFYNNEISEKSEIFDDQFSVERPDGSNFTLKIRSTKLEDSAMYFCASSALDRNYGYTFGSGTRLTVV.

The table lists this clone with a count of one. The chain has TRBV29-1 and TRBJ2-2; unclear D gene. Germline V gene sequence: CDR1 SQVTM, CDR2 ANQGSEA. CDR3 size: 16 residues. V shed 4 bases and J shed 0 bases, with 15 bases lying between them. Written as DNA, the CDR3 is TGCAGCGTTGGAGGTAGTGAAACCGCGAACACCGGGGAGCTGTTTTTT. This sequence encodes CSVGGSETANTGELFF.

V usage is TRBV5-4 and J usage is TRBJ2-7; possibly TRBD2 for D (6 bases). With 0 bases removed from V and 3 bases from J, the gap between germline ends came to 19 bases. There are 17 residues in the CDR3. Germline V gene lookup returns CDR1 SGHNT and CDR2 YYREEE (reference sequence). The CDR3 spells CASSLAEGGVGGYEQYF. The DNA for the CDR3 is TGTGCCAGCAGCTTGGCCGAAGGTGGCGTGGGGGGCTACGAGCAGTACTTC.

The chain is built from TRBV7-8 and TRBJ1-2; TRBD1 aligns across 9 bases. The V segment lost 4 bases and the J segment 6 bases; nucleotides outside the gene matches: 6. CDR1 is SGHVS and CDR2 is FQNEAQ in the germline V gene. The CDR3 spans 14 residues. The CDR3 coding sequence is TGTGCCAGCAGCTCCCACGACAGGGGGGATGGCTACACCTTC. The encoded protein is CASSSHDRGDGYTF.

This clone was counted once. The rearrangement uses TRBV7-9 and TRBJ2-5; TRBD1 might be the D (6 bases). Per germline, CDR1 SEHNR and CDR2 FQNEAQ (reference sequence). V gave up 5 bases and J gave up 3 bases, with 10 bases separating them. The CDR3 is 13 residues long. The CDR3 region has the DNA TGTGCCAGCAGCATGGACAGCGAAGAGACCCAGTACTTC. Protein: CASSMDSEETQYF.

The V gene is TRBV19, the J gene TRBJ1-5, with D perhaps matching TRBD1 (5 bases). This CDR3 is 16 amino acids long. Between the trimmed V and J ends, which lost 5 bases and 6 bases, there was a span of 20 bases. The V gene's germline CDR1 is LNHDA and CDR2 SQIVND (reference sequence). CDR3 in DNA: TGTGCCAGTAGTGCGGGGCATTATAGCAATCGTCAGCCCCAGCATTTT. Protein: CASSAGHYSNRQPQHF.

This chain connects TRBV15 to TRBJ2-6; 7 bases are a match to TRBD1. This CDR3 has 17 amino acids. The V and J ends lost 1 base and 2 bases, in that order; junction bases with no gene match: 5. CDR1 and CDR2 (germline): LNHNV, YYDKDF (reference sequence). CDR3 residues: CATSRARTGAGANVLTF. The CDR3 coding sequence is TGTGCCACCAGCAGAGCCCGAACAGGGGCTGGGGCCAACGTCCTGACTTTC. The whole variable domain, filled in from reference TRBV15 and TRBJ2-6, reads DAMVIQNPRYQVTQFGKPVTLSCSQTLNHNVMYWYQQKSSQAPKLLFHYYDKDFNNEADTPDNFQSRRPNTSFCFLDIRSPGLGDTAMYLCATSRARTGAGANVLTFGAGSRLTVL.

The chain combines TRBV4-1 with TRBJ1-2, with D possibly TRBD1 on 6 matching bases. The germline V gene encodes CDR1 MGHRA and CDR2 YSYEKL. Trimming left V 4 bases short and J 0 bases short, with 12 bases between. The CDR3 is 15 amino acids. CDR3 sequence: CASSLGEGANYGYTF. The CDR3, as DNA: TGCGCCAGCAGCCTGGGGGAGGGGGCTAACTATGGCTACACCTTC.

This chain connects TRBV12-5 to TRBJ1-5; D unclear. Trimming pared 2 bases from V and 1 base from J, leaving 9 bases between. Germline V gene lookup returns CDR1 LGHNT and CDR2 FRNRAP. The CDR3 totals 15 residues. The CDR3, as DNA: TGTGCTAGTGGTTTGTTGGGAGGGAGCAATCAGCCCCAGCATTTT. Protein: CASGLLGGSNQPQHF.

The chain uses TRBV30 and TRBJ2-7; TRBD2 might be the D (5 bases). The V end was cut by 2 bases, the J end by 5 bases, with 10 bases between. The CDR3 has 12 residues. Germline-derived CDR1 and CDR2 are GTSNPN and SVGIG (reference sequence). CDR3 sequence reads: CAWSPPGNEQYF. CDR3 bases: TGTGCCTGGAGTCCCCCGGGGAACGAGCAGTACTTC.

The CDR3 here is CASSYAGLGTEAFF. CDR3 nucleotides: TGTGCCAGCAGTTACGCAGGGCTGGGCACTGAAGCTTTCTTT. The rearrangement links TRBV6-5 to TRBJ1-1; possible D gene TRBD1, 5 bases. V was clipped by 2 bases and J by 4 bases, with 11 bases between them. Germline V gene lookup returns CDR1 MNHEY and CDR2 SVGAGI. This CDR3 contains 14 residues.

The chain has TRBV19 and TRBJ2-7; D is perhaps TRBD2 (6 bases). V lost 5 bases and J 4 bases, leaving 15 bases between the germline ends. Germline lookup yields CDR1 LNHDA and CDR2 SQIVND (reference sequence). The CDR3 totals 14 residues. The CDR3 DNA sequence: TGTGCCAGTAGTTATAGCGGAGGGCGATACGAGCAGTACTTC. It specifies CASSYSGGRYEQYF.

The chain employs TRBV18 and TRBJ2-5; D unclear. Germline CDR1 is KGHSH and CDR2 is LQKENI. The CDR3 contains 14 residues. With 4 bases removed from V and 1 base from J, the gap between germline ends came to 10 bases. CDR3 nucleotides: TGTGCCAGCTCACAGGCGGCAGCCCAAGAGACCCAGTACTTC. Protein sequence: CASSQAAAQETQYF.

The chain couples TRBV27 to TRBJ1-6; D is perhaps TRBD1 (6 bases). There are 15 residues in the CDR3. The germline CDR1 and CDR2 sequences are MNHEY and SMNVEV (reference sequence). Trimming took off 4 bases at V and 5 bases at J, with 12 bases between the two ends. Here the CDR3 reads CASSSARGHNSPLHF. The CDR3 DNA is TGTGCCAGCAGTTCCGCCAGGGGACATAATTCACCCCTCCACTTT.